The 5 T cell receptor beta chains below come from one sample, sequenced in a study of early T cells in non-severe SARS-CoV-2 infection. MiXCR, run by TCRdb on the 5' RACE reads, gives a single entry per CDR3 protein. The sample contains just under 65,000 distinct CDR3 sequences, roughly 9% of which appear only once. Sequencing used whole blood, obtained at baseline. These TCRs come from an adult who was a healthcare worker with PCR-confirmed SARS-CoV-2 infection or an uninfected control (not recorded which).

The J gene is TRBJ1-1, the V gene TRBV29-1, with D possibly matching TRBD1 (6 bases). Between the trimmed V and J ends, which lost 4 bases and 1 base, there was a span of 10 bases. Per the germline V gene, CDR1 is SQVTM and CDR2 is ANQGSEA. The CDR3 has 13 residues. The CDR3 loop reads CSVGNRENTEAFF. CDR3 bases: TGCAGCGTTGGAAACAGGGAGAACACTGAAGCTTTCTTT.

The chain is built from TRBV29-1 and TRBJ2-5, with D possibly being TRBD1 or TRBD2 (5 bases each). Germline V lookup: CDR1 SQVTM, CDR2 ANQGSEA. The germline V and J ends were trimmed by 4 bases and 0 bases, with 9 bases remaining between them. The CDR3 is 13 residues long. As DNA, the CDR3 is TGCAGCGTTGCGAGGGGTTACCAAGAGACCCAGTACTTC. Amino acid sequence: CSVARGYQETQYF.

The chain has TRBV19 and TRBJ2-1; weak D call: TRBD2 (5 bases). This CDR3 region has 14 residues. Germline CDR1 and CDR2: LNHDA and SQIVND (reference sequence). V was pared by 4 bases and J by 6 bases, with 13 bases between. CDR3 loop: CASSTLDLPNEQFF. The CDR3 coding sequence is TGTGCCAGTAGTACCCTGGACTTGCCCAATGAGCAGTTCTTC.

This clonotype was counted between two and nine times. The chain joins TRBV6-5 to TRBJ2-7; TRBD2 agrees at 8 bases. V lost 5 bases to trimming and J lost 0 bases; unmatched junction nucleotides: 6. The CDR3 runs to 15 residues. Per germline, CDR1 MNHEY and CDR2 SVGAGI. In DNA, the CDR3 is TGTGCCAGCAGTGAACCGGGACTAGGCTCCTACGAGCAGTACTTC. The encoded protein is CASSEPGLGSYEQYF.

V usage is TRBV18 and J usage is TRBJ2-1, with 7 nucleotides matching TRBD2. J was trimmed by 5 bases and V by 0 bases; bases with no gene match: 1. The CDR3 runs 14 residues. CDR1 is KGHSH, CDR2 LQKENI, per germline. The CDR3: CASSPPSGDNEQFF. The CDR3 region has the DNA TGTGCCAGCTCACCACCGAGCGGGGACAATGAGCAGTTCTTC.